This section outlines one T cell receptor (beta chain) sequence together with its context. This record belongs to a study of blood T cell repertoires in COVID-19. Method: immunoSEQ multiplex PCR; TCRdb's copy keeps in-frame clones and lacks some. The sample has over 200,000 clones, about 83% seen once. Germline CDR1 and CDR2: SGHRS and YFSETQ. This CDR3 contains 15 residues. V lost 4 bases and J lost 0, with 13 bases in between. The specimen sequenced was peripheral blood. This clonotype was obtained from a young woman with COVID-19, enrolled during active disease. The chain employs TRBV5-1 and TRBJ1-2; D is perhaps TRBD1 (6 bases). CDR3 residues: CASSLAGTTNYGYTF. The CDR3 coding sequence is TGCGCCAGCAGCCTAGCCGGGACAACTAACTATGGCTACACCTTC. The full variable domain, completed using reference TRBV5-1 and TRBJ1-2, is KAGVTQTPRYLIKTRGQQVTLSCSPISGHRSVSWYQQTPGQGLQFLFEYFSETQRNKGNFPGRFSGRQFSNSRSEMNVSTLELGDSALYLCASSLAGTTNYGYTFGSGTRLTVV.